This TCR beta chain was captured by sequencing in a study of somatic mutations in cytotoxic T cells in rheumatoid arthritis. Study at large: Patient blood (about 30 ml EDTA) was collected right after diagnosis, preceding any treatment.

This clone came up a few times. Its target is not known. This CDR3 spans 14 amino acids. Trimming removed 4 bases from V and 7 bases from J; junction bases left unmatched: 1. Germline lookup yields CDR1 MDHEN and CDR2 SYDVKM. Generated by immunoSEQ multiplex PCR, the TCRdb table keeps only in-frame clones and is missing some. The repertoire holds several thousand clones, with 60% to 80% as singletons. Broader study findings: Patients with rheumatoid arthritis did not differ significantly from age-matched healthy controls in CD8+ T-cell clonality. Slight TRBV07 underrepresentation in rheumatoid arthritis patients went unadjusted for multiple comparisons.

Sequences were obtained from CD8+ T cells sorted from blood. This sequence originates from an adult with rheumatoid arthritis. The chain has TRBV28 and TRBJ1-6, with 10 positions matching TRBD1. CDR3 bases: TGTGCCAGCAGTTGGGACAGGGGCAATTCACCCCTCCACTTT. Encoded protein: CASSWDRGNSPLHF.